Included here is one TCR beta chain sequence, with context. This sample stems from a study of control samples from healthy donors and cancer patients. Sequenced by immunoSEQ multiplex PCR; TCRdb stores in-frame clones only, minus some. The data hold 150,000 to 200,000 clones, with 90% to 95% observed a single time. This sequence was found in a woman between 25 and 40 years old in good health. The sample was blood.

The CDR3 nucleotides read TGTGCCAGCAGCCAAGTGGTGGGGGTAAACACAGATACGCAGTATTTT. This gives the protein CASSQVVGVNTDTQYF. The V call is TRBV14, the J call TRBJ2-3, with D perhaps assigned TRBD1 or TRBD2 (5 bases each). The CDR3 extends over 16 amino acids. V lost 1 base and J lost 2, with 13 bases in between. The germline gives CDR1 SGHDN, CDR2 FVKESK.